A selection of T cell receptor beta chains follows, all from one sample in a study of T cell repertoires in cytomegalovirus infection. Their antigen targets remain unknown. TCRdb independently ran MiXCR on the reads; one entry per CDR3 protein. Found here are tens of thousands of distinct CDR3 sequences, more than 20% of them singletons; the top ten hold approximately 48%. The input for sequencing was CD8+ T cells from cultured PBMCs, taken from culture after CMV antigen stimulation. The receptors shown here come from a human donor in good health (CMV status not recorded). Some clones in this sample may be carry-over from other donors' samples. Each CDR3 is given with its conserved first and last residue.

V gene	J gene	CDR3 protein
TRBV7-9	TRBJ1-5	CASSPSTGEDNQPQHF
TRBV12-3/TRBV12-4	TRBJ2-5	CASRTGVTQYF
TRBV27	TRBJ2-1	CASSPGGGLAGGEQFF
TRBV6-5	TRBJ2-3	CASSYSDTQYF
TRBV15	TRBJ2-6	CATSEAVLSSGANVLTF
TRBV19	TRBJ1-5	CASTPDRASQPQHF
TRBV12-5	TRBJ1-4	CASGFTGRSNEKLFF
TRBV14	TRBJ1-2	CASSQDPGTGDLYGYTF
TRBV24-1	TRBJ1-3	CATSHGETGNTIYF
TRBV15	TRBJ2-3	CATSRVSGGPDTQYF
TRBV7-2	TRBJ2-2	CASSPSGGGVGELFF
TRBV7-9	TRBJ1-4	CASSLAGNREKLFF
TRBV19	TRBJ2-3	CASNQGQGGTDTQYF
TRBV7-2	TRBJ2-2	CASSSTGGTGELFF
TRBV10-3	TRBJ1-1	CAISESTTEAFF
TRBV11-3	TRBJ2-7	CASSSRQSSYEQYF
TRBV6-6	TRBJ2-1	CASSYSSERGPAPYNEQFF
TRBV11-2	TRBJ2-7	CASSLDLGGSYEQYF
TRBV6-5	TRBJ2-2	CASSVISTGELFF
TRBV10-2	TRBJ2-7	CASSNGHTYEQYF
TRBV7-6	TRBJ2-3	CASSSPRTSGGAGDTQYF
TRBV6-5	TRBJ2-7	CASSLVQGYEQYF
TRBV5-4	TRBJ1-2	CASAGSDYGYTF
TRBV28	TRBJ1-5	CASSSYEGGQPQHF
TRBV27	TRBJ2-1	CATSRRGKQFF
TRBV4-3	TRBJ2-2	CASSQQAASRTGELFF
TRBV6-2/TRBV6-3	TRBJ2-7	CASSSGNYEQYF
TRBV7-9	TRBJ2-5	CASSLAAWTEGRSETQYF
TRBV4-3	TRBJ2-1	CASSPDPLAGGYNEQFF
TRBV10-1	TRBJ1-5	CASSVGQSKQSNQPQHF
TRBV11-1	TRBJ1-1	CASSLREGGDAFF
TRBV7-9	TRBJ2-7	CASSLVGRTYEQYF
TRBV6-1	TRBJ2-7	CASSYLAGDHEQYF
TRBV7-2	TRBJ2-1	CASSPGTSNEQFF
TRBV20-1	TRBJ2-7	CSADPGQSRYEQYF
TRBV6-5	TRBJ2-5	CASSYTSGQETQYF
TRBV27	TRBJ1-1	CASSSEFTGATNTEAFF
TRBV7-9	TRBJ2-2	CASEGASTGELFF
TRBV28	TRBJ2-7	CASSLLGGSLYEQYF
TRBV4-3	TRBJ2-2	CASSHRTQGAGGELFF
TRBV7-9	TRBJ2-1	CASSPRDRVDNEQFF
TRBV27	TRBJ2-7	CASSLSASDSGQYF
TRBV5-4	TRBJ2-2	CASSLGFLDTGELFF
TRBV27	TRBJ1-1	CASATLGTEAFF
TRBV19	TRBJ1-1	CASSIDRQSNTEAFF
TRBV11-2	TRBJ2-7	CASSLDWLAGGSPYEQYF
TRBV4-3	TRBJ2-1	CASSQGTSGRPYNEQFF
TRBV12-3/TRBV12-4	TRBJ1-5	CASSLGQGTNQPQHF
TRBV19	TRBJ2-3	CASSILAGGLDTQYF
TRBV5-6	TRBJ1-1	CASSSPHMREEAFF
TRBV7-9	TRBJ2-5	CASSSQLAGLKETQYF
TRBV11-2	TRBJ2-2	CASNPGTIDGELFF
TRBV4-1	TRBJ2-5	CASSNKVWEETQYF